What follows are 11 T cell receptor beta chains derived from one specimen sequenced in a study of blood T cell repertoires in COVID-19. Libraries were prepared by immunoSEQ multiplex PCR; TCRdb keeps only in-frame clonotypes and omits some of them. The data show over 250,000 clones, roughly 90% seen once. The material sequenced was PBMCs or T cells enriched from blood (not recorded which). The receptors come from a man between 35 and 55 years old who had recovered from COVID-19.

The chain recombines TRBV11-3 with TRBJ1-1, with 7 bases lining up with TRBD1. The CDR3 loop spans 14 amino acids. The germline gives CDR1 SGHNT, CDR2 YENEEA. J gave up 0 bases and V 5 bases, and 3 bases lay outside the gene matches. The CDR3: CASSPDRVNTEAFF. The CDR3 region has the DNA TGTGCCAGCAGCCCCGACAGGGTGAACACTGAAGCTTTCTTT.

The V and J genes are TRBV15 and TRBJ1-2; D perhaps matches TRBD1 (5 bases). Germline V gives CDR1 LNHNV, CDR2 YYDKDF (reference sequence). This CDR3 has 13 residues. V lost 2 bases, J lost 6 bases, and 10 bases lay in between. The CDR3 protein is CATSRPGYDGYTF. The DNA for the CDR3 is TGTGCCACCAGCAGACCAGGGTACGATGGCTACACCTTC.

The chain couples TRBV4-1 to TRBJ2-7; possible D gene TRBD1, 5 bases. V lost 3 bases, J lost 3 bases, and 12 bases lay in between. The CDR3 is 14 amino acids. CDR1 is MGHRA, CDR2 YSYEKL, per germline. The CDR3 region has the DNA TGCGCCAGCAGCCACCAGGGTTCGGACTACGAGCAGTACTTC. Translating it yields CASSHQGSDYEQYF.

V is TRBV6-5 and J is TRBJ1-4; D unclear. V lost 6 bases, J lost 4 bases, and 9 bases lay in between. Germline loops: CDR1 MNHEY, CDR2 SVGAGI. The CDR3 has 13 residues. The chain's CDR3 is CASSYGHNEKLFF. The CDR3 DNA reads TGTGCCAGCAGCTACGGGCATAATGAAAAACTGTTTTTT.

V usage is TRBV25-1 and J usage is TRBJ1-2; 9 bases fit TRBD1. This CDR3 region has 15 residues. Germline loops: CDR1 MGHDK, CDR2 SYGVNS. The ends lost 7 bases at V and 4 bases at J; junction bases unmatched: 10. The CDR3 here is CASKGTGSLGYGYTF. CDR3 sequence (DNA): TGTGCCAGCAAAGGGACAGGGAGTCTCGGCTATGGCTACACCTTC.

V gene TRBV4-3 combines with J gene TRBJ2-6, with 9 positions matching TRBD1. The CDR3 runs to 16 residues. The germline gives CDR1 LGHNA, CDR2 YSLEER. The trim removed 6 bases at V and 2 bases at J, leaving 5 bases unmatched. As DNA, the CDR3 is TGCGCCAGCAGTTGGGACAGGGTGGCTGGGGCCAACGTCCTGACTTTC. Its protein is CASSWDRVAGANVLTF.

The chain has TRBV5-4 and TRBJ2-1; 7 nucleotides agree with TRBD2. The CDR3 extends over 15 amino acids. CDR1 is SGHNT and CDR2 is YYREEE in the germline V gene (reference sequence). The V gene end was trimmed by 0 bases and the J gene end by 2 bases; junction bases not matched to a gene: 2. CDR3 coding DNA: TGTGCCAGCAGCTTGGACAGCGGGACCTACAATGAGCAGTTCTTC. Amino acids: CASSLDSGTYNEQFF.

CDR3 protein: CASSRLEGSIGELFF. The CDR3 DNA reads as TGCGCCAGCAGCCGTTTGGAGGGGTCGATCGGGGAGCTGTTTTTT. V gene TRBV5-1 combines with J gene TRBJ2-2; the D gene is possibly TRBD2 (6 bases). V shed 4 bases and J shed 7 bases, with 17 bases lying between them. CDR1 and CDR2 (germline): SGHRS, YFSETQ. The CDR3 length is 15 residues. Full variable domain (rest looked up from reference TRBV5-1 and TRBJ2-2): KAGVTQTPRYLIKTRGQQVTLSCSPISGHRSVSWYQQTPGQGLQFLFEYFSETQRNKGNFPGRFSGRQFSNSRSEMNVSTLELGDSALYLCASSRLEGSIGELFFGEGSRLTVL.

This chain connects TRBV3-1 (or the pseudogene TRBV3-2) to TRBJ1-6; D is unclear. V was trimmed by 1 base and J by 7 bases, leaving 5 bases between them. The CDR3 covers 13 residues. The germline V gene has CDR1 LGHDT and CDR2 YNNKEL (reference sequence). The CDR3 loop is CASSQALNSPLHF. The DNA of the CDR3 is TGTGCCAGCAGCCAAGCACTCAATTCACCCCTCCACTTT.

CDR3 protein: CATREGRRSGNTIYF. As DNA, the CDR3 is TGTGCCACCCGGGAGGGGAGAAGGAGTGGAAACACCATATATTTT. The chain joins TRBV2 to TRBJ1-3, with D maybe TRBD1 (5 bases). The V gene lost 10 bases and the J gene lost 3 bases, with 19 bases spanning the gap. Germline lookup yields CDR1 SNHLY and CDR2 FYNNEI. The CDR3 runs to 15 residues.

A word on this clone: One end of the junction fails to match germline, which may point to a read error. The chain recombines TRBV7-3 with TRBJ2-1, with 10 bases identical to TRBD1. Germline V lookup: CDR1 SGHTA, CDR2 FQGTGA. CDR3 size: 16 residues. CDR3 residues: CASSLTRDRGNNEQFF. The CDR3 DNA reads as TGTGCCAGCAGTTTAACCCGGGACAGGGGAAACAATGAGCAGTTCTTC.